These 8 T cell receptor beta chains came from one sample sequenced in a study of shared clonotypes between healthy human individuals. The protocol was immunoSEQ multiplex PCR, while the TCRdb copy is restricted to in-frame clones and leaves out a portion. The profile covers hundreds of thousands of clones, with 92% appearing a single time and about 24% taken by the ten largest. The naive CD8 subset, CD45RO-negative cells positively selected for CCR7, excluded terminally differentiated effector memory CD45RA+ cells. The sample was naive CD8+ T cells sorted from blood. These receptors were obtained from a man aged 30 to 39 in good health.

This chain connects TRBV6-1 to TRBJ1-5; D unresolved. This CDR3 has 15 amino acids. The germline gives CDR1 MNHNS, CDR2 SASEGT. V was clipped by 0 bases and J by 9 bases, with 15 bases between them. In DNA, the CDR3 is TGTGCCAGCAGTGAAGCTTCGATCATCCAACGGCCCCAGCATTTT. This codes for CASSEASIIQRPQHF.

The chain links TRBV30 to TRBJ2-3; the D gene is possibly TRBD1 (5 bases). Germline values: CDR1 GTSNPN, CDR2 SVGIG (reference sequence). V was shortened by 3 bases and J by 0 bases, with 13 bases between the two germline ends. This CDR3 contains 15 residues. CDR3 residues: CAWSTGITSTDTQYF. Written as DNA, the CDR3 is TGTGCCTGGAGCACAGGAATTACTAGCACAGATACGCAGTATTTT.

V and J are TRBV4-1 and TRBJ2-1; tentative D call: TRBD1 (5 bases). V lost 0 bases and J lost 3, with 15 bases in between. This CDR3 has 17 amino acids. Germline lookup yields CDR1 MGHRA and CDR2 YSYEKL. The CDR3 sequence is CASSQDLSLRGYNEQFF. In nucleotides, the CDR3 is TGCGCCAGCAGCCAAGATCTAAGCTTAAGGGGCTACAATGAGCAGTTCTTC.

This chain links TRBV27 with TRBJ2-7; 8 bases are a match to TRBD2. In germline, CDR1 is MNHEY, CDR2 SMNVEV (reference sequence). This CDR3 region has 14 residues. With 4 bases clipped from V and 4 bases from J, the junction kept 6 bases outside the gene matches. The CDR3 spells CASSSEVAGYEQYF. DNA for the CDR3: TGTGCCAGCAGTTCGGAGGTAGCGGGGTACGAGCAGTACTTC.

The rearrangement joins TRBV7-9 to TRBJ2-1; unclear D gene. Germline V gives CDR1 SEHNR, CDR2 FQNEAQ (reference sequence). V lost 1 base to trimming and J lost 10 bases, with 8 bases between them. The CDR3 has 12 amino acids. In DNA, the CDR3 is TGTGCCAGCAGCTTAGTTCTCGCGGAGCAGTTCTTC. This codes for CASSLVLAEQFF. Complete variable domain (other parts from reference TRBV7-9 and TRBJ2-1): DTGVSQNPRHKITKRGQNVTFRCDPISEHNRLYWYRQTLGQGPEFLTYFQNEAQLEKSRLLSDRFSAERPKGSFSTLEIQRTEQGDSAMYLCASSLVLAEQFFGPGTRLTVL.

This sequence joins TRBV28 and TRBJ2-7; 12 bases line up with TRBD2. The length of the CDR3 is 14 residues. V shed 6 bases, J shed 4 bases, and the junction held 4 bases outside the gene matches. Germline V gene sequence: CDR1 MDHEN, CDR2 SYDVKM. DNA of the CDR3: TGTGCCAGCAGCGGACTAGCGGGACTTTACGAGCAGTACTTC. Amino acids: CASSGLAGLYEQYF. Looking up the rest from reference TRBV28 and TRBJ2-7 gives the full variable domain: DVKVTQSSRYLVKRTGEKVFLECVQDMDHENMFWYRQDPGLGLRLIYFSYDVKMKEKGDIPEGYSVSREKKERFSLILESASTNQTSMYLCASSGLAGLYEQYFGPGTRLTVT.

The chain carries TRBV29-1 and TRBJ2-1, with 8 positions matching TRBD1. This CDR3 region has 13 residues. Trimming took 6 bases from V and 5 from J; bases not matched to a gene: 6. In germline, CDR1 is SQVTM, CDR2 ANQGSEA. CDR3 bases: TGCAGCGTGGGACAGGTAACGAACAATGAGCAGTTCTTC. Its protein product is CSVGQVTNNEQFF.

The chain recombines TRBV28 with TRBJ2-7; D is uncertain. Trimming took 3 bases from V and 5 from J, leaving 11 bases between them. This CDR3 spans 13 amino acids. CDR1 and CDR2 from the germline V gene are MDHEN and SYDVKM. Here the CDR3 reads CASSFPPDDEQYF. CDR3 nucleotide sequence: TGTGCCAGCAGTTTCCCGCCGGACGACGAGCAGTACTTC.